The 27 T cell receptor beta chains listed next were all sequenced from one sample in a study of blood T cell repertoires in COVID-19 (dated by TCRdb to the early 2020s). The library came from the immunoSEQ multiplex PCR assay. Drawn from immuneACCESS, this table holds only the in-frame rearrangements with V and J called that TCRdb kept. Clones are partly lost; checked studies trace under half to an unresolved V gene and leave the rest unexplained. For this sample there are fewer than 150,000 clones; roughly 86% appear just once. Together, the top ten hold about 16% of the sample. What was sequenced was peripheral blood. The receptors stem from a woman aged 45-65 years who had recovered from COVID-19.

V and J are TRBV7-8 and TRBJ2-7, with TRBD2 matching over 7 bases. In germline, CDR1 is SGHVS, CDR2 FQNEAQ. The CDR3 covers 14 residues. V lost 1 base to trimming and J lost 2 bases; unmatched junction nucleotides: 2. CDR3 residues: CASSLGLAAYEQYF. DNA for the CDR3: TGTGCCAGCAGCTTAGGACTAGCAGCCTACGAGCAGTACTTC.

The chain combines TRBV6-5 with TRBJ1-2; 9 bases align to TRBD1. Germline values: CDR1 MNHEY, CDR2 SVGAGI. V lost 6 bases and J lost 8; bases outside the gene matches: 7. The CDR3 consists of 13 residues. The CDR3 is CASRITGGAGYTF. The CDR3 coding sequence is TGTGCCAGCAGGATTACAGGGGGCGCGGGCTACACCTTC.

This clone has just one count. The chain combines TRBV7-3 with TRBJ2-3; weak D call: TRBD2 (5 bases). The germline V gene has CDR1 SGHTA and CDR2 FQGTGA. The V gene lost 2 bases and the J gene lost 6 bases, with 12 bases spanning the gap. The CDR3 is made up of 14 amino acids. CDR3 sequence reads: CASSLFGIGDTQYF. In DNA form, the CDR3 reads TGTGCCAGCAGCTTATTCGGGATCGGGGATACGCAGTATTTT. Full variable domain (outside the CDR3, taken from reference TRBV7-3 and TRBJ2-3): GAGVSQTPSNKVTEKGKYVELRCDPISGHTALYWYRQSLGQGPEFLIYFQGTGAADDSGLPNDRFFAVRPEGSVSTLKIQRTERGDSAVYLCASSLFGIGDTQYFGPGTRLTVL.

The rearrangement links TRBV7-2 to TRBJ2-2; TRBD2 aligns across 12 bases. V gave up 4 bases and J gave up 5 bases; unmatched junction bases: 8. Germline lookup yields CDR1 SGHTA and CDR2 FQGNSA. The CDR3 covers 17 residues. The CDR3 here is CASSSPSSGGATGELFF. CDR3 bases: TGTGCCAGCAGCTCGCCATCTAGCGGGGGGGCAACCGGGGAGCTGTTTTTT.

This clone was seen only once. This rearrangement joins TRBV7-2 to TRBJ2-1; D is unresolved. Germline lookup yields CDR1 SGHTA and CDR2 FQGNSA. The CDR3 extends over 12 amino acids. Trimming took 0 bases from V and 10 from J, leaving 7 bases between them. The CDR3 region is CASSLAAREQFF. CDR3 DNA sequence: TGTGCCAGCAGCTTAGCGGCTAGGGAGCAGTTCTTC.

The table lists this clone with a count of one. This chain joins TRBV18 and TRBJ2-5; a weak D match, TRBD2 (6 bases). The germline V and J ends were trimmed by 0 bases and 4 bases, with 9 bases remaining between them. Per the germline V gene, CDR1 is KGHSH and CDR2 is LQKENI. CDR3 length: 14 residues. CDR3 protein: CASSPPGLSETQYF. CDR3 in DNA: TGTGCCAGCTCACCACCGGGACTTTCAGAGACCCAGTACTTC.

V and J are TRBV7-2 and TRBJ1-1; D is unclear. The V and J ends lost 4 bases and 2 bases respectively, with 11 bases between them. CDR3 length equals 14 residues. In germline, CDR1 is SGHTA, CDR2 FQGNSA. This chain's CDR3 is CASSWSRGNTEAFF. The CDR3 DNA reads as TGTGCCAGCAGCTGGTCCAGAGGCAACACTGAAGCTTTCTTT. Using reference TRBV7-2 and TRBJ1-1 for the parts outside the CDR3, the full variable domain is GAGVSQSPSNKVTEKGKDVELRCDPISGHTALYWYRQSLGQGLEFLIYFQGNSAPDKSGLPSDRFSAERTGGSVSTLTIQRTQQEDSAVYLCASSWSRGNTEAFFGQGTRLTVV.

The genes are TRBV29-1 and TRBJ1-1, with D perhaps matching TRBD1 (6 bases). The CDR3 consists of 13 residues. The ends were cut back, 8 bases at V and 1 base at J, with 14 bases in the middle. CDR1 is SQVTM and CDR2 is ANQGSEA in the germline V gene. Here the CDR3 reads CSSQDRPNTEAFF. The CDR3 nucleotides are TGCAGCTCCCAGGACAGACCGAACACTGAAGCTTTCTTT.

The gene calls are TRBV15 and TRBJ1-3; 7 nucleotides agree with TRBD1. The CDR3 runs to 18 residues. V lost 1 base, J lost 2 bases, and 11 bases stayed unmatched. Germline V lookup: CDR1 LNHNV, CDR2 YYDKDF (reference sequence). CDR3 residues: CATSRGGFRDRAGNTIYF. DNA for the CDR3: TGTGCCACCAGCAGAGGGGGTTTTCGAGACAGGGCTGGAAACACCATATATTTT.

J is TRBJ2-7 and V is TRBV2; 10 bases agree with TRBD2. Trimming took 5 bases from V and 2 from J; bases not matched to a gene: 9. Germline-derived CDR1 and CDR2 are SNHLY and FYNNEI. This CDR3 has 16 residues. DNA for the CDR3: TGTGCCAGCAGTCCTCTGGAGGGACTAGCGACCTACGAGCAGTACTTC. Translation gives CASSPLEGLATYEQYF.

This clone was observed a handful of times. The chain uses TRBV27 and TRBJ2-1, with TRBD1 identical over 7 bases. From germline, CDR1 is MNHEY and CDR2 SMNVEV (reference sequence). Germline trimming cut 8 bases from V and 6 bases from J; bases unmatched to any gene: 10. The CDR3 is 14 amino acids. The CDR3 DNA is TGTGCCAGCCGACAGGGCTGGCCGGGCAATGAGCAGTTCTTC. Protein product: CASRQGWPGNEQFF.

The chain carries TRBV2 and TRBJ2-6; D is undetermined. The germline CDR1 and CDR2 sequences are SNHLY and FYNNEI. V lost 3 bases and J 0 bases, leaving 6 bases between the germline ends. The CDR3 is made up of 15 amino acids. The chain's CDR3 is CASSEYSSGANVLTF. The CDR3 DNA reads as TGTGCCAGCAGTGAGTACAGCTCTGGGGCCAACGTCCTGACTTTC. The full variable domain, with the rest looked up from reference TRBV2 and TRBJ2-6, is EPEVTQTPSHQVTQMGQEVILRCVPISNHLYFYWYRQILGQKVEFLVSFYNNEISEKSEIFDDQFSVERPDGSNFTLKIRSTKLEDSAMYFCASSEYSSGANVLTFGAGSRLTVL.

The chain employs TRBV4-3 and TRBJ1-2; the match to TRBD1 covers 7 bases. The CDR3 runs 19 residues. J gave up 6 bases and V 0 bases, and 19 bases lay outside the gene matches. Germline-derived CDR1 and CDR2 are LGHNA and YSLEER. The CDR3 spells CASSQDLPKTQGVRDGYTF. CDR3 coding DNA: TGCGCCAGCAGCCAAGATCTACCAAAGACTCAGGGGGTTCGAGATGGCTACACCTTC.

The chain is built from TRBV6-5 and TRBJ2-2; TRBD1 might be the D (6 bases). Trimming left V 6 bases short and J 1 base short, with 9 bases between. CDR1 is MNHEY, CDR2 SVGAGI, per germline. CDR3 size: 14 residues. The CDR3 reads CASRRQENTGELFF. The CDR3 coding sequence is TGTGCCAGCAGACGACAGGAGAACACCGGGGAGCTGTTTTTT.

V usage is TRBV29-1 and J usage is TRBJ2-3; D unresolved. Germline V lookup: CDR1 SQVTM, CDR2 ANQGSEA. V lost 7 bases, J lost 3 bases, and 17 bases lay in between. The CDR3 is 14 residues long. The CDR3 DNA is TGCAGCGAAAAAGGCTCTAGTGGAACAGATACGCAGTATTTT. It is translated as CSEKGSSGTDTQYF.

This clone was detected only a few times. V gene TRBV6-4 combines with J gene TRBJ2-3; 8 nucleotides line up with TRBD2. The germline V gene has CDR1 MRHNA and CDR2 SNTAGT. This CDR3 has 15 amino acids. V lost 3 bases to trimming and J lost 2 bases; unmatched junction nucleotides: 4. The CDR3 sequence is CASSELAGTTDTQYF. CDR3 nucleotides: TGTGCCAGCAGTGAGTTAGCGGGGACCACAGATACGCAGTATTTT.

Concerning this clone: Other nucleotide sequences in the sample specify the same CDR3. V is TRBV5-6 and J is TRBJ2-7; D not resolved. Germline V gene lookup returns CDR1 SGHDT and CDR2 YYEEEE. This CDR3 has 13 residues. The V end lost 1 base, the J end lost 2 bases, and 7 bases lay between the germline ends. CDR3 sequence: CASSLSGTYEQYF. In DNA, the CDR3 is TGTGCCAGCAGCTTGTCGGGTACCTACGAGCAGTACTTC.

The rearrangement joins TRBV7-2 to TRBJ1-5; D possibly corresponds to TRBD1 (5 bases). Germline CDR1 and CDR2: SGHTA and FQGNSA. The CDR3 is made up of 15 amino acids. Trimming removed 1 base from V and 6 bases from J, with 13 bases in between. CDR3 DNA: TGTGCCAGCAGCTTAGGTTTAAGGGGCTCTCAGCCCCAGCATTTT. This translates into CASSLGLRGSQPQHF. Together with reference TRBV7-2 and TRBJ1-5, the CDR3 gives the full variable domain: GAGVSQSPSNKVTEKGKDVELRCDPISGHTALYWYRQSLGQGLEFLIYFQGNSAPDKSGLPSDRFSAERTGGSVSTLTIQRTQQEDSAVYLCASSLGLRGSQPQHFGDGTRLSIL.

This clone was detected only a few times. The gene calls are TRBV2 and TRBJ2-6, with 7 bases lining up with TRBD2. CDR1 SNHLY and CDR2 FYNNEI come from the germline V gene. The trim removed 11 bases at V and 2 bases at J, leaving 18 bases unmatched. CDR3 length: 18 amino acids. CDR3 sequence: CAAALGRVSVAGANVLTF. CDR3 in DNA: TGTGCCGCGGCCCTGGGGAGGGTGTCTGTCGCTGGGGCCAACGTCCTGACTTTC.

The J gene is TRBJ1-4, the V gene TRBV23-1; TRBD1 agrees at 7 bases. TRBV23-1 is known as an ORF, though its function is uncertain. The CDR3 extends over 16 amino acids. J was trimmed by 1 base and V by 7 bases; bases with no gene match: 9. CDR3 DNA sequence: TGCGCCAGCACCGTGTCTCAGGGGGGAACTAATGAAAAACTGTTTTTT. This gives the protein CASTVSQGGTNEKLFF.

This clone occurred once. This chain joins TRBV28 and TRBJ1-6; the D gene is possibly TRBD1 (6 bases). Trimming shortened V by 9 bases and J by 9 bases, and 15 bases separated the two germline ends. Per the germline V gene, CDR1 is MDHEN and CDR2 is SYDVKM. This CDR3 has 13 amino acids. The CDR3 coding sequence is TGTGCCAGTCTAACAGGGAGTAGTTCACCCCTCCACTTT. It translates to CASLTGSSSPLHF. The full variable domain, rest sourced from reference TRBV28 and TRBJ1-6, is DVKVTQSSRYLVKRTGEKVFLECVQDMDHENMFWYRQDPGLGLRLIYFSYDVKMKEKGDIPEGYSVSREKKERFSLILESASTNQTSMYLCASLTGSSSPLHFGNGTRLTVT.

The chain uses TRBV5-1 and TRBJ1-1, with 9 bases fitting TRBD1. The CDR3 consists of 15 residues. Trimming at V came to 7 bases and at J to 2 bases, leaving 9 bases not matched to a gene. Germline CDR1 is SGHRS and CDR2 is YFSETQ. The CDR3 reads CASLRGTGGNTEAFF. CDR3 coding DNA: TGCGCCAGCTTGCGGGGTACAGGGGGCAACACTGAAGCTTTCTTT.

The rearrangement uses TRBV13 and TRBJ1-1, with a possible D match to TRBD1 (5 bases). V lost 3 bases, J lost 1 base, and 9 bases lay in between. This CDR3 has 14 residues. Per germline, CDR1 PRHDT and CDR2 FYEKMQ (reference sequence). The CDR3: CASSFRDANTEAFF. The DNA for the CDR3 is TGTGCCAGCAGCTTCAGGGATGCGAACACTGAAGCTTTCTTT.

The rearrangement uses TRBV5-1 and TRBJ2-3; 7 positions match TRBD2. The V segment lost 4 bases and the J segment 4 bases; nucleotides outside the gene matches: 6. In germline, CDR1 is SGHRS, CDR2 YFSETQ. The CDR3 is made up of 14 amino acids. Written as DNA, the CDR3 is TGCGCCAGCAGCCTGGCTAGCGGACCAGATACGCAGTATTTT. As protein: CASSLASGPDTQYF.

The CDR3 DNA reads TGTGCCAGCTCACCAATGAGGTCCCAGGGGGCTTACACTGAAGCTTTCTTT. Translated, it gives CASSPMRSQGAYTEAFF. This sequence joins TRBV18 and TRBJ1-1, with TRBD1 matching 8 bases. The V gene end was trimmed by 2 bases and the J gene end by 3 bases; junction bases not matched to a gene: 11. The CDR3 contains 17 residues. The germline CDR1 and CDR2 sequences are KGHSH and LQKENI.

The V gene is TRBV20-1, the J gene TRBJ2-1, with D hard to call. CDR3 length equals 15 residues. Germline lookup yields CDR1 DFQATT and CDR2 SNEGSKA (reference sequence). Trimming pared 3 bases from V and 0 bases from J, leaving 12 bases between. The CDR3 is CSASPDNRSYNEQFF. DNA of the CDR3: TGCAGTGCTAGTCCAGACAATCGCTCCTACAATGAGCAGTTCTTC.

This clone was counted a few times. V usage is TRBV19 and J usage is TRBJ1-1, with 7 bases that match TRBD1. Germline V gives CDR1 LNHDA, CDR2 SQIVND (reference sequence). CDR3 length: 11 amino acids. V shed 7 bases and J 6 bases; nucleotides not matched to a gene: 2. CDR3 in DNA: TGTGCCAGTAAAGGGGGCCCTGAAGCTTTCTTT. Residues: CASKGGPEAFF.